This TCR beta chain is from a study of T-cell memory formation after mild COVID-19. Whole-study context: There were largely donor-specific TCR clusters.

Study-level results: While clones contracting from day 15 to 85 were balanced between CD4 and CD8, later expanders leaned CD4+. Clonal second-wave expansions that peaked on day 37 had unconfirmed SARS-CoV-2 specificity.

V was clipped by 0 bases and J by 7 bases, with 8 bases between them. The germline CDR1 and CDR2 sequences are SGHRS and YFSETQ. CDR3 length: 14 amino acids. The authors produced TCR alpha and TCR beta cDNA libraries with sample barcodes and UMIs by 5'RACE using constant-segment primers. One entry per CDR3 protein, called by TCRdb with MiXCR from the 5' RACE reads. This repertoire shows a few hundred thousand distinct CDR3 sequences, 8% to 10% found once; its top ten account for around 20%. This clonotype came up a few times. What it binds is unknown. This sequence joins TRBV5-1 and TRBJ1-6; D is ambiguous. The receptor was isolated from a young man who had mild COVID-19 (a few samples of this study predate the infection). Cell type and time point are not known. Sequencing used PBMCs or a T cell subset sorted from them (not recorded which). The CDR3 bases are TGCGCCAGCAGCTTGGGTGACACCAATTCACCCCTCCACTTT. This encodes CASSLGDTNSPLHF.